A single sample is the source of the 25 T cell receptor beta chains below, sequenced in a study of glioma-infiltrating T cells. The iRepertoire nested amplicon-rescue multiplex PCR amplified TCR alpha and beta CDR3s from RNA. TCRdb called the multiplex PCR reads again in MiXCR, with one record for every CDR3 protein. The sample holds 90,000 to 110,000 distinct CDR3 sequences; under 30% are singletons and the top ten take about 30%. The sequencing sample was made of glioma tissue, nonneoplastic brain tissue, or PBMCs (not recorded which). The receptors were gathered from a human donor with low-grade glioma or glioblastoma, undergoing nonglioma brain surgery, or in good health (not recorded which).

At least ten counts were recorded for this clonotype. This chain joins TRBV11-3 and TRBJ2-5; the D call may be TRBD1 or TRBD2 (6 bases each). CDR1 and CDR2 from the germline V gene are SGHNT and YENEEA. The CDR3 loop spans 16 amino acids. Deletions cut 1 base from V and 0 bases from J, with 12 bases between. The CDR3 here is CASSLGGRGDQETQYF. The CDR3 DNA is TGTGCCAGCAGCTTAGGGGGGCGGGGAGACCAAGAGACCCAGTACTTC.

This clonotype was found a few times. The CDR3 region is CASRPTPDRATYGYTF. CDR3 nucleotides: TGCGCCAGCAGACCTACACCGGACAGGGCCACTTATGGCTACACCTTC. V gene TRBV5-1 combines with J gene TRBJ1-2, with 8 nucleotides matching TRBD1. CDR1 and CDR2 (germline): SGHRS, YFSETQ. CDR3 size: 16 residues. V trimming: 5 bases; J trimming: 5 bases; junction bases outside the gene matches: 14.

Ten or more counts support this clonotype. The chain joins TRBV6-1 to TRBJ1-2; D is possibly TRBD1 (6 bases). CDR1 is MNHNS and CDR2 is SASEGT in the germline V gene. The V and J ends lost 6 bases and 2 bases respectively, with 10 bases between them. The CDR3 covers 13 residues. For the CDR3, the DNA is TGTGCCAGCAGACGACAGGAAAACTATGGCTACACCTTC. This encodes CASRRQENYGYTF.

At least ten counts were recorded for this clonotype. CDR3 loop: CASSYNSGQVTDTQYF. For the CDR3, the DNA is TGTGCCAGCAGTTATAATTCGGGACAGGTGACAGATACGCAGTATTTT. This sequence joins TRBV6-2 or TRBV6-3 and TRBJ2-3; 8 bases agree with TRBD1. Trimming at V came to 3 bases and at J to 3 bases, leaving 8 bases not matched to a gene. The CDR3 runs to 16 residues. Germline-derived CDR1 and CDR2 are MNHEY and SVGEGT.

This clonotype appeared many times. The rearrangement joins TRBV20-1 to TRBJ2-3; D is undetermined. CDR3 size: 14 residues. Trimming pared 1 base from V and 3 bases from J, leaving 11 bases between. CDR1 and CDR2 (germline): DFQATT, SNEGSKA (reference sequence). CDR3 sequence reads: CSARARSRTDTQYF. The CDR3, as DNA: TGCAGTGCTAGAGCGAGGAGTAGGACAGATACGCAGTATTTT.

Many counts were recorded for this clonotype. The chain combines TRBV2 with TRBJ1-2; a possible D gene is TRBD1 (6 bases). The CDR3 covers 12 residues. The V and J ends lost 11 bases and 3 bases respectively, with 13 bases between them. Per the germline V gene, CDR1 is SNHLY and CDR2 is FYNNEI. The CDR3 loop reads CAGSGDHYGYTF. CDR3 sequence (DNA): TGTGCCGGATCAGGGGACCACTATGGCTACACCTTC.

This rearrangement joins TRBV20-1 to TRBJ2-1; weak D call: TRBD2 (6 bases). Germline assignment: CDR1 DFQATT and CDR2 SNEGSKA (reference sequence). The CDR3 is made up of 16 amino acids. Trimming took off 4 bases at V and 6 bases at J, with 22 bases between the two ends. CDR3 sequence (DNA): TGCAGTGCTACGATACCGACTAGATTTTCGGCCAATGAGCAGTTCTTC. Its translation: CSATIPTRFSANEQFF.

This clonotype was counted ten times or more. The V call is TRBV20-1, the J call TRBJ1-1; possibly TRBD1 for D (5 bases). This CDR3 region has 14 residues. Trimming left V 5 bases short and J 4 bases short, with 17 bases between. Germline CDR1 reads DFQATT; CDR2 reads SNEGSKA (reference sequence). CDR3 sequence (DNA): TGCAGTGCTCGAGCAGGGCAGGGTGTCACTGAAGCTTTCTTT. Amino acid sequence: CSARAGQGVTEAFF.

The chain recombines TRBV11-2 with TRBJ2-5; D call uncertain. The germline CDR1 and CDR2 sequences are SGHAT and FQNNGV. This CDR3 contains 13 residues. The ends were cut back, 5 bases at V and 5 bases at J, with 12 bases in the middle. CDR3 region: CASSRLSGETQYF. CDR3 sequence (DNA): TGTGCCAGCAGCCGACTCTCCGGGGAGACCCAGTACTTC. The full variable domain, in which reference TRBV11-2 and TRBJ2-5 provide the parts outside the CDR3, is EAGVAQSPRYKIIEKRQSVAFWCNPISGHATLYWYQQILGQGPKLLIQFQNNGVVDDSQLPKDRFSAERLKGVDSTLKIQPAKLEDSAVYLCASSRLSGETQYFGPGTRLLVL.

At least ten counts were recorded for this clonotype. The rearrangement links TRBV10-2 to TRBJ2-7, with 7 bases fitting TRBD2. V gave up 3 bases and J gave up 5 bases; unmatched junction bases: 13. The CDR3 spans 16 residues. Per the germline V gene, CDR1 is WSHSY and CDR2 is SAAADI. As DNA, the CDR3 is TGCGCCAGCAGTGACCCGCCAGGGAGGGTTTTCAACGAGCAGTACTTC. Translating it yields CASSDPPGRVFNEQYF.

The J gene is TRBJ1-1, the V gene TRBV19; D remains unclear. V was trimmed by 0 bases and J by 6 bases, leaving 14 bases between them. The CDR3 is 15 residues long. Germline V gene lookup returns CDR1 LNHDA and CDR2 SQIVND (reference sequence). The CDR3, as DNA: TGTGCCAGTAGTATAGAAGCGGGAAAGGGCGCTGAAGCTTTCTTT. Amino acid sequence: CASSIEAGKGAEAFF.

This clonotype was seen many times. CDR3 sequence: CASSRSGYNEQFF. The DNA for the CDR3 is TGTGCCAGCAGTAGGAGCGGGTACAATGAGCAGTTCTTC. V gene TRBV28 combines with J gene TRBJ2-1, with D possibly being TRBD2 (6 bases). The V gene's germline CDR1 is MDHEN and CDR2 SYDVKM. CDR3 length: 13 residues. The V and J ends lost 5 bases and 4 bases respectively, with 9 bases between them.

The chain carries TRBV5-1 and TRBJ2-7; TRBD2 agrees at 12 bases. Losses at the gene ends were 9 bases for V and 1 base for J; bases not matched to a gene: 8. Germline assignment: CDR1 SGHRS and CDR2 YFSETQ. The CDR3 has 15 amino acids. The CDR3 DNA sequence: TGCGCCATCACCTGGACTAGCGGGGTTTCCTACGAGCAGTACTTC. Protein sequence: CAITWTSGVSYEQYF.

Many counts were recorded for this clonotype. The chain carries TRBV29-1 and TRBJ2-7; 9 positions agree with TRBD1. Per germline, CDR1 SQVTM and CDR2 ANQGSEA. V shed 6 bases and J 4 bases; nucleotides not matched to a gene: 4. The CDR3 totals 12 residues. CDR3 sequence reads: CSVPGQGYEQYF. The CDR3 DNA reads TGCAGCGTCCCGGGACAGGGTTACGAGCAGTACTTC.

This clonotype was observed many times. The J gene is TRBJ2-1, the V gene TRBV18, with 10 nucleotides matching TRBD2. The CDR3 runs 15 residues. Trimming cost V 2 bases and J 5 bases; bases outside gene matches: 3. Germline-derived CDR1 and CDR2 are KGHSH and LQKENI. CDR3 amino acids: CASSPGLAANNEQFF. CDR3 DNA: TGTGCCAGCTCACCAGGACTAGCGGCCAACAATGAGCAGTTCTTC.

The chain couples TRBV12-3 or TRBV12-4 to TRBJ2-7; D not certain. The CDR3 spans 13 residues. V lost 3 bases and J lost 3, with 9 bases in between. The CDR3 is CASSFALNYEQYF. In nucleotides, the CDR3 is TGTGCCAGCAGTTTCGCATTGAACTACGAGCAGTACTTC.

This clonotype occurred many times. The chain has TRBV2 and TRBJ1-6; a possible D gene is TRBD1 (5 bases). The CDR3 has 14 amino acids. V was trimmed by 11 bases and J by 7 bases, leaving 18 bases between them. Germline V gene lookup returns CDR1 SNHLY and CDR2 FYNNEI. Written as DNA, the CDR3 is TGTGCCGCAACGACGGCAGGGCAAAATTCACCCCTCCACTTT. This codes for CAATTAGQNSPLHF.

This clonotype has at least ten counts. The chain carries TRBV6-2 or TRBV6-3 and TRBJ2-3; tentatively, D is TRBD1 or TRBD2 (5 bases each). The CDR3 is 17 residues long. V was trimmed by 4 bases and J by 3 bases, leaving 20 bases between them. Germline loops: CDR1 MNHEY, CDR2 SVGEGT. Written as DNA, the CDR3 is TGTGCCAGCAGTTGGCCACCCCGGGACCCGCTAACAGATACGCAGTATTTT. Translation: CASSWPPRDPLTDTQYF.

This clonotype was found a few times. J is TRBJ2-1 and V is TRBV7-2, with TRBD2 as a possible D gene (5 bases). Germline V gene lookup returns CDR1 SGHTA and CDR2 FQGNSA. The length of the CDR3 is 15 residues. Between the trimmed V and J ends, which lost 1 base and 10 bases, there was a span of 17 bases. The CDR3 is CASSLVFRVAREQFF. CDR3 sequence (DNA): TGTGCCAGCAGCTTAGTTTTTCGGGTAGCGCGGGAGCAGTTCTTC.

This clonotype was observed at least ten times. The CDR3 spells CASSSTSGRDGTQYF. CDR3 nucleotide sequence: TGTGCCAGCTCATCGACTAGCGGGAGAGACGGGACCCAGTACTTC. This chain joins TRBV18 and TRBJ2-5, with TRBD2 matching over 12 bases. CDR3 length equals 15 residues. V dropped 5 bases and J dropped 7; count of bases not matched to a gene: 8. CDR1 KGHSH and CDR2 LQKENI come from the germline V gene.

This clonotype was recorded many times. The chain employs TRBV4-3 and TRBJ2-7; 7 bases are a match to TRBD1. The CDR3 is made up of 15 amino acids. With 4 bases clipped from V and 6 bases from J, the junction kept 12 bases outside the gene matches. The germline V gene encodes CDR1 LGHNA and CDR2 YSLEER. In nucleotides, the CDR3 is TGCGCCAGCAGCCTCGGGGACAGCCGAACTGCCGAGCAGTACTTC. The encoded protein is CASSLGDSRTAEQYF.

This clonotype has at least ten counts. The gene calls are TRBV4-3 and TRBJ2-1; 10 bases agree with TRBD2. The CDR3 spans 15 residues. V lost 4 bases and J lost 3; bases outside the gene matches: 3. Germline V CDR1 and CDR2: LGHNA, YSLEER. The chain's CDR3 is CASSPLAGDYNEQFF. The CDR3 bases are TGCGCCAGCAGCCCCCTAGCGGGGGACTACAATGAGCAGTTCTTC.

This clonotype came up a few times. V and J are TRBV5-4 and TRBJ2-7, with 7 nucleotides matching TRBD1. The CDR3 has 12 residues. V was pared by 4 bases and J by 4 bases, with 2 bases of the junction left unmatched. CDR1 is SGHNT and CDR2 is YYREEE in the germline V gene (reference sequence). CDR3 coding DNA: TGTGCCAGCAGCAGGACAGGATACGAGCAGTACTTC. Encoded protein: CASSRTGYEQYF.

As for this clonotype: Germline is not matched at one junction end, which may reflect a read error. The chain recombines TRBV19 with TRBJ1-2; D remains unclear. This CDR3 has 13 residues. Germline CDR1 reads LNHDA; CDR2 reads SQIVND (reference sequence). The CDR3 sequence is CAGRPSGGYNYTF. In DNA form, the CDR3 reads TGTGCCGGTAGACCGTCCGGAGGCTATAACTACACCTTC.

A note on this clonotype: A much larger clone differs by one base, so this may be a read error. The V gene is TRBV14, the J gene TRBJ2-1; D is uncertain. Germline lookup yields CDR1 SGHDN and CDR2 FVKESK. Trimming pared 0 bases from V and 15 bases from J, leaving 15 bases between. The CDR3 is made up of 13 amino acids. CDR3 residues: CASSQDLLYWRFF. The CDR3 DNA follows: TGTGCCAGCAGCCAAGATCTTCTGTACTGGAGGTTCTTC.